This T cell receptor (beta chain) was sequenced in a study of glioma-infiltrating T cells. The V and J ends lost 6 bases and 6 bases respectively, with 19 bases between them. CDR1 and CDR2 (germline): DFQATT, SNEGSKA (reference sequence). This CDR3 has 14 amino acids. The iRepertoire nested amplicon-rescue multiplex PCR amplified TCR alpha and beta CDR3s from RNA. TCRdb re-derived calls from the multiplex PCR reads in MiXCR, one entry per CDR3 protein. The sample records around 150,000 distinct CDR3 sequences, roughly 43% being singletons. The sequence derives from a human donor with low-grade glioma or glioblastoma, undergoing nonglioma brain surgery, or in good health (not recorded which). The chain recombines TRBV20-1 with TRBJ2-3; D is ambiguous. Material: glioma tissue, nonneoplastic brain tissue, or PBMCs (not recorded which). The DNA of the CDR3 is TGCAGTGCGTCCCGACTCTCCAACTCCGATACGCAGTATTTT. Protein sequence: CSASRLSNSDTQYF.